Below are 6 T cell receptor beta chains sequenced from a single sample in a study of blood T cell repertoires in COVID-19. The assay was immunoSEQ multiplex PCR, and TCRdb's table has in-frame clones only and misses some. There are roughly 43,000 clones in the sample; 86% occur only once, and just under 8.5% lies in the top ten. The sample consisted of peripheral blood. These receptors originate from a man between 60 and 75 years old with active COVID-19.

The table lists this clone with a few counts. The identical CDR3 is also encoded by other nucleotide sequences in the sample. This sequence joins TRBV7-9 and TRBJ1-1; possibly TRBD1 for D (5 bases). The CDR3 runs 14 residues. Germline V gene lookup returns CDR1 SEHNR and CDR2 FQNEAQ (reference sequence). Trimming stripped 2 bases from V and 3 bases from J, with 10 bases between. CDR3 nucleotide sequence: TGTGCCAGCAGCTTAAGGTCGGGGGACACTGAAGCTTTCTTT. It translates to CASSLRSGDTEAFF.

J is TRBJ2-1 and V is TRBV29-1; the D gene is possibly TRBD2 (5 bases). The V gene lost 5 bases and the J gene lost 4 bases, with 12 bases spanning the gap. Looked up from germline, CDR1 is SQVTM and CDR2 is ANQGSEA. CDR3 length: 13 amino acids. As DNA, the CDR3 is TGCAGCGTTTCTCCGGACTTTTACAATGAGCAGTTCTTC. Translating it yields CSVSPDFYNEQFF.

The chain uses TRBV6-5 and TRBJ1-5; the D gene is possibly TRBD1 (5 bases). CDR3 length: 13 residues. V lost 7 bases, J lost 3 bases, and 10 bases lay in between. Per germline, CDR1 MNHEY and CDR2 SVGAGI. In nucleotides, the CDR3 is TGTGCCAGCAATCCACAGGTCAATCAGCCCCAGCATTTT. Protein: CASNPQVNQPQHF.

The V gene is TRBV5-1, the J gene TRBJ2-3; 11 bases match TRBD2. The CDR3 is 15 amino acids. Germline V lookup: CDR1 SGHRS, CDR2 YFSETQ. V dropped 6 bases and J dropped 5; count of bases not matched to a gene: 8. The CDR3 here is CASTATSGRGDTQYF. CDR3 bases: TGCGCCAGCACCGCTACTAGCGGGAGAGGAGATACGCAGTATTTT. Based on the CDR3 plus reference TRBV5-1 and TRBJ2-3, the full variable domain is KAGVTQTPRYLIKTRGQQVTLSCSPISGHRSVSWYQQTPGQGLQFLFEYFSETQRNKGNFPGRFSGRQFSNSRSEMNVSTLELGDSALYLCASTATSGRGDTQYFGPGTRLTVL.

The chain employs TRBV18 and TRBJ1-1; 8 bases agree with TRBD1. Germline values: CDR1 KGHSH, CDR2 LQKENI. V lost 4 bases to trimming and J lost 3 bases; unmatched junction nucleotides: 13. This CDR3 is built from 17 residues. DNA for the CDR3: TGTGCCAGCTCACAAATTTGGAGGACAGGGAAGGACACTGAAGCTTTCTTT. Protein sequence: CASSQIWRTGKDTEAFF.

CDR3 nucleotide sequence: TGTGCCAGCAGTTTGAACGGGAACACTGAAGCTTTCTTT. It encodes CASSLNGNTEAFF. The chain links TRBV12-3 or TRBV12-4 to TRBJ1-1; no definite D call. The V end lost 3 bases, the J end lost 1 base, and 6 bases lay between the germline ends. The CDR3 consists of 13 residues.